This T cell receptor (beta chain) was obtained from a study of blood T cell repertoires in COVID-19 (TCRdb year 2020). General notes on the study: Samples covering the acute and convalescent phases of COVID-19 were provided by collaborators in the United States, Italy and Spain. The material from the prospective study consisted of cDNA or gDNA derived from T cells, B-cell-depleted T cells, or PBMCs. The dataset comprised deeply sampled blood TCRbeta repertoires from subjects exposed to, actively infected with, or recovered from COVID-19. A freely available public database, intended as a resource for researchers studying the immune response to SARS-CoV-2, is where the repertoires were released. Samples came from the ongoing ImmuneRACE study (first 160 participants) plus 1,254 subjects from 6 global collaborators. A de-identified subject ID, COVID-19 status, age in years and sex were almost always included in the sample metadata. Where available, HLA class I and class II types were obtained from metadata supplied by the sample provider rather than from assay-based typing.

Via the germline V gene, CDR1 is SGHDT and CDR2 YYEEEE. Reading from cysteine to phenylalanine, the CDR3 counts 15 amino acids. The retained sequence is limited to the CDR3, 45 bases, with the frame set at the first base. V loses 4 bases, J loses 2 bases, and the germline ends lie 15 bases apart. Note on this clone: It lacks a known antigen. Per-base qualities were not stored, and no clone one base away is much larger.

TCRbeta CDR3 regions were amplified from genomic DNA by means of the immunoSEQ Assay, a bias-controlled multiplex PCR. From the authors' description of their analysis: The number of nucleated cells in each sample was estimated by amplification of reference gene primers within the assay. To quantify the absolute abundance of each unique TCRbeta CDR3 rearrangement, sequence reads were collapsed and filtered. For each sample, productive Simpson clonality was calculated as the square root of Simpson's diversity index across productive rearrangements. Not all clones reach the TCRdb copy of this immuneACCESS table, which keeps in-frame sequences only. Checked studies attribute under half of the gap to unresolved V genes and leave the rest unexplained. V and J calls and clone size come straight from that table; D and trimming were deduced from the DNA. The sample table records over 100,000 clones; nearly 90% of these occur just once. Around 2% of the sample rests with the top ten.

Study-wide conclusions, independent of this receptor: The amount of clinical and demographic metadata varied by source and participant and was provided uncurated.

Collaborating institutions collected whole blood in K2EDTA tubes following their own protocols. For TCRbeta analysis, collaborators shipped samples in one of three forms: frozen whole blood, isolated PBMCs, or DNA extracted from either of those sample types. This receptor was obtained from a man in his fifties with active COVID-19. Input material: peripheral blood. The receptor chain draws on TRBV5-6 and TRBJ1-2; the best D guess is TRBD1, with 5 bases matching. The CDR3 protein: CASSLGRATNYGYTF. The DNA reads TGTGCCAGCAGCCTTGGCAGGGCCACGAACTATGGCTACACCTTC.